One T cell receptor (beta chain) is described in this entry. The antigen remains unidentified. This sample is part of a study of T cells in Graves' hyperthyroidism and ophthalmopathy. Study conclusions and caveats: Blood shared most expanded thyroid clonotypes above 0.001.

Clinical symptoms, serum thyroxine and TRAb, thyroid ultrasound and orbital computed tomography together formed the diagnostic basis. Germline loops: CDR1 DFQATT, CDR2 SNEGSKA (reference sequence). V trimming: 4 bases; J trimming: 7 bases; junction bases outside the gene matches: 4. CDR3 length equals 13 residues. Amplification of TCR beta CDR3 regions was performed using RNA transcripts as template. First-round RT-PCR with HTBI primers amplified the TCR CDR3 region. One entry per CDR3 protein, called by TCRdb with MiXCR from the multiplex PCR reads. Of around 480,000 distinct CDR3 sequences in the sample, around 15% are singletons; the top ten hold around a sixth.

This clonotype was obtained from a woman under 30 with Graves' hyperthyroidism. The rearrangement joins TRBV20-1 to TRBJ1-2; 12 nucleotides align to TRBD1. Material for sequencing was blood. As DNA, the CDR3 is TGCAGTGCTATGGGACAGGGGGCTTCTGGCTACACCTTC. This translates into CSAMGQGASGYTF.